The T cell receptor beta chain described here comes from a study of cytomegalovirus exposure and HLA in healthy donors. General study points: Some TCR beta chains (roughly 160 of them) were listed as cytomegalovirus-associated. First-cohort TCR clusters tended to co-occur in the roughly 130 validation repertoires, a later analysis found.

Sequencing was performed with immunoSEQ multiplex PCR; in TCRdb, only in-frame clones are kept and a portion is missing. Among more than 200,000 clones listed, about 90% were seen once. With respect to this clone: Its target is not known.

The CDR3 totals 15 residues. V was pared by 3 bases and J by 8 bases, with 11 bases of the junction left unmatched. Germline lookup yields CDR1 MGHRA and CDR2 YSYEKL. This rearrangement joins TRBV4-1 to TRBJ2-3, with 7 nucleotides matching TRBD2. What was sequenced was PBMCs. This clonotype was obtained from a man aged 18 to 35 in good health and CMV-seropositive. The CDR3 region is CASSHQRREGGTQYF. As DNA, the CDR3 is TGCGCCAGCAGCCACCAGCGCAGGGAGGGCGGTACGCAGTATTTT.